The rows below give T cell receptor beta chains drawn from one sample of a study of T cell changes during pregnancy in multiple sclerosis. Sequencing was performed with immunoSEQ multiplex PCR; in TCRdb, only in-frame clones are kept and a portion is missing. The sample contains over 30,000 clones, 89% of which appear only once. This specimen was CD8+ T cells from peripheral blood mononuclear cells, taken in the third trimester of pregnancy. All receptors derive from a female donor with multiple sclerosis, enrolled in a pregnancy study. CDR3s include the opening cysteine and the closing phenylalanine or tryptophan. A D gene is named only where the DNA matches it firmly. Only some rows state a clone size, as once, few, many or a class for expanded clones.

.,.,TRBJ2-7,TRBV2,TGTGCCAGCAGTGGTCCATCCGGAGGGCCCACCTACGAGCAGTACTTC,CASSGPSGGPTYEQYF
.,.,TRBJ1-2,TRBV5-1,TGCGCCAGCAGAAGTTACAGGGATGGCTACACCTTC,CASRSYRDGYTF
.,TRBD2,TRBJ2-7,TRBV11-2,TGTGCCAGCAGCTTGGGACTAGCGGGGCTATTCATCCACGAGCAGTACTTC,CASSLGLAGLFIHEQYF
.,.,TRBJ2-7,TRBV10-3,TGTGCCATCAAAGAGGCAGGGGCATACGAGCAGTACTTC,CAIKEAGAYEQYF
.,TRBD1,TRBJ1-4,TRBV9,TGTGCCAGCAGCGTACAGGGGGCGCTGAGTGAAAAACTGTTTTTT,CASSVQGALSEKLFF
.,TRBD1,TRBJ2-1,TRBV6-5,TGTGCCAGCAGTTACCGCGATAGGACAGGGCATGAGCAGTTCTTC,CASSYRDRTGHEQFF
.,.,TRBJ1-5,TRBV28,TGTGCCAGCAGCCCCCTGGCGGGGGCTCAGCCCCAGCATTTT,CASSPLAGAQPQHF
.,.,TRBJ1-5,TRBV2,TGTGCCAGCAGTGATCCGGGGAGCAATCAGCCCCAGCATTTT,CASSDPGSNQPQHF
few,.,TRBJ1-6,TRBV7-3,TGTGCCAGCAGCTCCACAGGCCCAAAGGAAAATTCACCCCTCCACTTT,CASSSTGPKENSPLHF
.,TRBD2,TRBJ2-3,TRBV7-9,TGTGCCAGCACCCCTGGGGGGGGAGGTGGGACAGATACGCAGTATTTT,CASTPGGGGGTDTQYF
.,.,TRBJ2-7,TRBV7-9,TGTGCCAGCAGCTTAGGCTACTCCTACGAGCAGTACTTC,CASSLGYSYEQYF
.,.,TRBJ1-1,TRBV27,TGTGCCAGCAGTTTCCGGGGAGAGAACACTGAAGCTTTCTTT,CASSFRGENTEAFF
.,.,TRBJ1-1,TRBV15,TGTGCCACCAGGGAGGGGTTCACTGAAGCTTTCTTT,CATREGFTEAFF
.,.,TRBJ2-1,TRBV5-8,TGTGCCAGCAGCTTGACAGTGGATGAGCAGTTCTTC,CASSLTVDEQFF
.,.,TRBJ2-5,TRBV5-4,TGTGCCAGCAGCTTGACGGGGTGGCGAGAGACCCAGTACTTC,CASSLTGWRETQYF
.,.,TRBJ1-5,TRBV5-8,TGTGCCAGCAGCTTGGAGAGACAGGTAAGTCAGCCCCAGCATTTT,CASSLERQVSQPQHF
.,TRBD1,TRBJ2-3,TRBV27,TGTGCCAAACCCCCGGGACAGCTTACGCAGTATTTT,CAKPPGQLTQYF
.,TRBD1,TRBJ1-4,TRBV7-7,TGTGCCAGCAGCTTAGGGACAGGTCTTGGTGAAAAACTGTTTTTT,CASSLGTGLGEKLFF
once,.,TRBJ2-3,TRBV2,TGTGCCAGCAGTGTTGAGGTCACAGATACGCAGTATTTT,CASSVEVTDTQYF
.,.,TRBJ2-5,TRBV30,TGTGCCTGGAGTGTACTCGGAGAGACCCAGTACTTC,CAWSVLGETQYF